This TCR beta chain was found in a study of shared clonotypes between healthy human individuals. Across the whole study: The plates for each donor numbered three CD4 naive, three CD4 memory, two CD8 naive and one CD8 memory. General study findings and limits: Between a few donors, naive CD4 clonotypes were shared at a level of about 5%. Naive subsets, compared against memory subsets, generally had larger estimated richness values.

The naive CD8 population came from CD45RO-negative cells selected for CCR7, without terminally differentiated effector memory CD45RA+ cells. Per the authors' pipeline: With immunoSEQ giving junction-only sequences and no quality scores, filtering differed. Measured with immunoSEQ multiplex PCR; TCRdb has only the in-frame clones, and not every one. Clonal size and the V and J genes are those of that table, whereas D and trimming came from the DNA. The sample lists some 2.1 million clones, approximately 94% seen once, with around 1.1% in the top ten. With respect to this clone: Its antigen is still unknown.

The TCR was taken from a young man in good health. The sequencing sample was made of naive CD8+ T cells sorted from blood.

CDR3 nucleotides: TGTGCCAGCAGACCCTCTGAGCTGGGAGGGGGAACTGAAGCTTTCTTT. This translates into CASRPSELGGGTEAFF. V usage is TRBV11-2 and J usage is TRBJ1-1, with D maybe TRBD1 (6 bases). The germline CDR1 and CDR2 sequences are SGHAT and FQNNGV. V lost 6 bases, J lost 5 bases, and 22 bases lay in between. The CDR3 length is 16 residues.